The 16 T cell receptor beta chains reported below all come from one sample, sequenced in a study of T cells in Graves' hyperthyroidism and ophthalmopathy (dated by TCRdb to 2018 to 2020). The receptor library was made with multiplex PCR. The sequencing machine was an Illumina HiSeq 2000. TCR beta CDR3 regions were amplified from RNA transcripts. The first round of RT-PCR for the TCR CDR3 was performed with the HTBI primer set and the Qiagen OneStep RT-PCR kit. TCRdb redid the processing of the public reads, applying fastp at Q25 and MiXCR, and retained in-frame beta chains. Here each entry gathers all rows of one CDR3 protein and keeps the most common genes and DNA. The table for this sample lists 80,000 to 100,000 distinct CDR3 sequences; 35% to 45% of them were counted only once. Together, the top ten hold roughly a tenth of the sample. Sequences were obtained from peripheral blood or thyroid tissue (not recorded which). Receptors were obtained from a woman aged 30 to 39 with Graves' hyperthyroidism.

The chain uses TRBV28 and TRBJ1-1; 8 bases map to TRBD1. This CDR3 is 14 amino acids long. Germline V gene sequence: CDR1 MDHEN, CDR2 SYDVKM. V trimming: 5 bases; J trimming: 4 bases; junction bases outside the gene matches: 6. CDR3 protein: CASSLQGAGTEAFF. The CDR3 DNA follows: TGTGCCAGCAGTCTTCAGGGGGCCGGCACTGAAGCTTTCTTT.

As concerns this clonotype: A read error may account for a junction end that differs from germline. This chain joins TRBV7-9 and TRBJ1-1; 8 bases match TRBD1. Germline V lookup: CDR1 SEHNR, CDR2 FQNEAQ (reference sequence). The CDR3 runs to 15 residues. The CDR3 loop is CASSYGQGPNTEAFF. The DNA for the CDR3 is TGTGCCAGCAGCTATGGACAGGGACCCAACACCGAAGCTTTCTTT.

This clonotype was found many times. The chain employs TRBV30 and TRBJ2-5, with D possibly being TRBD1 (5 bases). The CDR3 sequence is 16 residues long. The V gene lost 0 bases and the J gene lost 1 base, with 15 bases spanning the gap. Germline V gene sequence: CDR1 GTSNPN, CDR2 SVGIG (reference sequence). The CDR3 spells CAWSVRFRAIQETQYF. The CDR3 DNA reads TGTGCCTGGAGTGTAAGGTTCAGGGCCATCCAAGAGACCCAGTACTTC.

In this sample, this clonotype turned up many times. V usage is TRBV6-5 and J usage is TRBJ1-6; the D is unclear. CDR1 and CDR2 (germline): MNHEY, SVGAGI. The CDR3 covers 17 residues. Trimming pared 5 bases from V and 3 bases from J, leaving 17 bases between. CDR3 protein: CASSSGPDGLYNSPLHF. The CDR3 region has the DNA TGTGCCAGCAGTAGTGGACCTGATGGACTCTATAATTCACCCCTCCACTTT.

This clonotype was found a few times. The chain employs TRBV5-1 and TRBJ2-2; no definite D call. Germline values: CDR1 SGHRS, CDR2 YFSETQ. The CDR3 sequence is 15 residues long. V was cut by 4 bases and J by 0 bases, with 10 bases left in between. This chain's CDR3 is CASSPTLANTGELFF. DNA for the CDR3: TGCGCCAGCAGCCCAACCCTGGCGAACACCGGGGAGCTGTTTTTT.

This clonotype was recorded at least ten times. The chain is built from TRBV5-1 and TRBJ2-5, with TRBD2 matching over 12 bases. The CDR3 is made up of 15 amino acids. The V segment lost 6 bases and the J segment 4 bases; nucleotides outside the gene matches: 7. Germline values: CDR1 SGHRS, CDR2 YFSETQ. CDR3 DNA: TGCGCCAGCAACGGACTAGCGGGAAATGGAGAGACCCAGTACTTC. It is translated as CASNGLAGNGETQYF.

Regarding this clonotype: This may arise from a read error, as a much more abundant clone is one base away. The chain uses TRBV30 and TRBJ1-2; 7 bases agree with TRBD1. Germline loops: CDR1 GTSNPN, CDR2 SVGIG (reference sequence). Trimming removed 6 bases from V and 6 bases from J; junction bases left unmatched: 10. The CDR3 length is 13 residues. In DNA form, the CDR3 reads TGTGCCTGCATGCAGGGGGAGGTTGATGGCTACACCTTC. This translates into CACMQGEVDGYTF. The full variable domain, with the rest looked up from reference TRBV30 and TRBJ1-2, is SQTIHQWPATLVQPVGSPLSLECTVEGTSNPNLYWYRQAAGRGLQLLFYSVGIGQISSEVPQNLSASRPQDRQFILSSKKLLLSDSGFYLCACMQGEVDGYTFGSGTRLTVV.

This clonotype was recorded many times. The gene calls are TRBV24-1 and TRBJ2-3; D is unclear. The CDR3 runs to 14 residues. Germline CDR1 KGHDR, CDR2 SFDVKD. Trimming removed 8 bases from V and 2 bases from J, with 13 bases in between. CDR3 residues: CATTDPSTTDTQYF. The DNA for the CDR3 is TGTGCCACCACCGACCCGTCGACCACAGATACGCAGTATTTT.

This clonotype was counted at least ten times. The rearrangement joins TRBV30 to TRBJ1-2; D is ambiguous. Germline V CDR1 and CDR2: GTSNPN, SVGIG (reference sequence). V lost 2 bases to trimming and J lost 3 bases, with 13 bases between them. This CDR3 contains 14 residues. The CDR3 loop reads CAWSLGTSDYGYTF. CDR3 DNA: TGTGCCTGGAGTTTGGGAACGTCAGACTATGGCTACACCTTC. The whole variable domain, filled in from reference TRBV30 and TRBJ1-2, reads SQTIHQWPATLVQPVGSPLSLECTVEGTSNPNLYWYRQAAGRGLQLLFYSVGIGQISSEVPQNLSASRPQDRQFILSSKKLLLSDSGFYLCAWSLGTSDYGYTFGSGTRLTVV.

This clonotype was counted many times. This sequence joins TRBV7-9 and TRBJ2-2; D is unclear. The CDR3 is made up of 13 amino acids. V was shortened by 7 bases and J by 5 bases, with 11 bases between the two germline ends. The germline V gene encodes CDR1 SEHNR and CDR2 FQNEAQ (reference sequence). The CDR3 region has the DNA TGTGCCAGCACCCCATGGGTTACCGGGGAGCTGTTTTTT. Amino acids: CASTPWVTGELFF.

Note on this clonotype: The final CDR3 position lacks the conserved phenylalanine or tryptophan, pointing to a likely read error. In DNA, the CDR3 is TGCAGTGCTACCCGACAGAATAGCAATCAGCCCCAGCATCTT. This encodes CSATRQNSNQPQHL. The rearrangement links TRBV20-1 to TRBJ1-5; the D gene is possibly TRBD1 (5 bases). The CDR3 runs 14 residues. The ends were cut back, 4 bases at V and 0 bases at J, with 10 bases in the middle. Germline V CDR1 and CDR2: DFQATT, SNEGSKA (reference sequence).

A word on this clonotype: A read error may be the cause here, since a much bigger clone is one base away. The rearrangement links TRBV11-1 to TRBJ2-5; 10 bases fit TRBD2. CDR1 and CDR2 from the germline V gene are SGHAT and FQDESV (reference sequence). CDR3 size: 14 residues. The CDR3, as DNA: TGTGCCAGCAGTTTACTAGCGGGACAAGAGACCCAGTGCTTC. Encoded protein: CASSLLAGQETQCF. Using reference TRBV11-1 and TRBJ2-5 for the parts outside the CDR3, the full variable domain is EAEVAQSPRYKITEKSQAVAFWCDPISGHATLYWYRQILGQGPELLVQFQDESVVDDSQLPKDRFSAERLKGVDSTLKIQPAELGDSAMYLCASSLLAGQETQCFGPGTRLLVL.

As for this clonotype: Since a much larger clone is just one base distant, this may be a read error. The CDR3 carries no conserved terminal phenylalanine or tryptophan, so it likely arises from a read error. The V call is TRBV2, the J call TRBJ1-6; no clear D. The CDR3 is made up of 16 amino acids. The germline V gene has CDR1 SNHLY and CDR2 FYNNEI. V lost 7 bases and J lost 6, with 19 bases in between. The CDR3 spells CASKTKGFRLNSPLHL. CDR3 in DNA: TGTGCCAGCAAGACAAAGGGTTTCCGGCTTAATTCACCCCTCCACCTT.

This clonotype was detected many times. The chain's CDR3 is CASSLVTGGSSYEQYF. The CDR3 DNA follows: TGTGCCAGCAGCTTGGTTACGGGAGGGAGCTCCTACGAGCAGTACTTC. The rearrangement joins TRBV5-6 to TRBJ2-7, with 8 bases identical to TRBD2. The CDR3 is 16 amino acids. V shed 0 bases and J 0 bases; nucleotides not matched to a gene: 5. CDR1 and CDR2 from the germline V gene are SGHDT and YYEEEE. The variable domain in full, completed from reference TRBV5-6 and TRBJ2-7, reads DAGVTQSPTHLIKTRGQQVTLRCSPKSGHDTVSWYQQALGQGPQFIFQYYEEEERQRGNFPDRFSGHQFPNYSSELNVNALLLGDSALYLCASSLVTGGSSYEQYFGPGTRLTVT.

V and J are TRBV30 and TRBJ2-7; 9 bases map to TRBD1. The CDR3 contains 13 residues. In germline, CDR1 is GTSNPN, CDR2 SVGIG (reference sequence). Germline trimming cut 5 bases from V and 4 bases from J; bases unmatched to any gene: 6. The CDR3 bases are TGTGCCTGGGGACAGGGGATATTTTACGAGCAGTACTTC. It translates to CAWGQGIFYEQYF.

There are many counts of this clonotype. The chain links TRBV9 to TRBJ2-5; D possibly corresponds to TRBD2 (5 bases). This CDR3 is built from 13 residues. Germline CDR1 and CDR2: SGDLS and YYNGEE. Trimming shortened V by 1 base and J by 3 bases, and 7 bases separated the two germline ends. CDR3: CASSVSGKETQYF. Written as DNA, the CDR3 is TGTGCCAGCAGCGTATCCGGGAAAGAGACCCAGTACTTC.